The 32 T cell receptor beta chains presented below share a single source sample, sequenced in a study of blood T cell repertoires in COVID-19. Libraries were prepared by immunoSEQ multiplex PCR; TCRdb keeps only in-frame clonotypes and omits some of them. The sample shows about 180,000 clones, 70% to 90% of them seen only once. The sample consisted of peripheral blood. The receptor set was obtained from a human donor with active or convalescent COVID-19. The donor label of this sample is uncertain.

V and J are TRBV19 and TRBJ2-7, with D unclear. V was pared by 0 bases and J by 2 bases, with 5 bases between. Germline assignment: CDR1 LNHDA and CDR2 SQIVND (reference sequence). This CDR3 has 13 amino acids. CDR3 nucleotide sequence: TGTGCCAGTAGTATAGAACTACCCTACGAGCAGTACTTC. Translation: CASSIELPYEQYF.

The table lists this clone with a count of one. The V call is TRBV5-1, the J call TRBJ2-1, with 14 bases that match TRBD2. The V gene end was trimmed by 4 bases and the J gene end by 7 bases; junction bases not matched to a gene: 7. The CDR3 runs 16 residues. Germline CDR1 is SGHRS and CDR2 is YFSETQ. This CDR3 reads CASSPWTSGRKNEQFF. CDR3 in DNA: TGCGCCAGCAGCCCCTGGACTAGCGGGAGGAAGAATGAGCAGTTCTTC. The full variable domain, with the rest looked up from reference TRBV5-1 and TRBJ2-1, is KAGVTQTPRYLIKTRGQQVTLSCSPISGHRSVSWYQQTPGQGLQFLFEYFSETQRNKGNFPGRFSGRQFSNSRSEMNVSTLELGDSALYLCASSPWTSGRKNEQFFGPGTRLTVL.

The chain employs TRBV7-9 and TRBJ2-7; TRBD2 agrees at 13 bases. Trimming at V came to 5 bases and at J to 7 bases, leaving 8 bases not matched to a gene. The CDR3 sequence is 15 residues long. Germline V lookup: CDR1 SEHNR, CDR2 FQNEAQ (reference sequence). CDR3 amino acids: CASSPLGLAGDEQYF. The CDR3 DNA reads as TGTGCCAGCAGCCCCCTCGGACTAGCGGGGGATGAGCAGTACTTC.

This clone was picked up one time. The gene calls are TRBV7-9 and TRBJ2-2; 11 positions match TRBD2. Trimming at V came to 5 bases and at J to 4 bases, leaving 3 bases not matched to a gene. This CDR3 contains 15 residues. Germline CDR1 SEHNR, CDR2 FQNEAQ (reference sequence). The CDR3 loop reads CASSLSGRVTGELFF. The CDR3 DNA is TGTGCCAGCAGCCTTAGCGGGAGGGTCACCGGGGAGCTGTTTTTT. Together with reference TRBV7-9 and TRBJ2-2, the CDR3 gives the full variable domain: DTGVSQNPRHKITKRGQNVTFRCDPISEHNRLYWYRQTLGQGPEFLTYFQNEAQLEKSRLLSDRFSAERPKGSFSTLEIQRTEQGDSAMYLCASSLSGRVTGELFFGEGSRLTVL.

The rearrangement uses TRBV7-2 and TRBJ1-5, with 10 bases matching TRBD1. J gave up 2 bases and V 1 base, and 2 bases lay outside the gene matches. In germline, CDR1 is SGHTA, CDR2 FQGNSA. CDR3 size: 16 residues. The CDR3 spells CASSLEGTGGNQPQHF. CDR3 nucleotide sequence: TGTGCCAGCAGCTTAGAGGGGACAGGGGGCAATCAGCCCCAGCATTTT.

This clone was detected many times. CDR3 DNA: TGTGCCAGCAGTTACATTCCTTCCCCCCACTATGGCTACACCTTC. This translates into CASSYIPSPHYGYTF. This chain links TRBV6-5 with TRBJ1-2; D not certain. Germline CDR1 and CDR2: MNHEY and SVGAGI. This CDR3 has 15 amino acids. Trimming removed 2 bases from V and 3 bases from J, with 13 bases in between.

The CDR3 region is CASSPPTGNYGYTF. The CDR3 region has the DNA TGTGCCAGCTCACCACCGACGGGAAACTATGGCTACACCTTC. The genes are TRBV18 and TRBJ1-2, with no clear D. This CDR3 spans 14 amino acids. CDR1 is KGHSH and CDR2 is LQKENI in the germline V gene. The ends were cut back, 0 bases at V and 2 bases at J, with 7 bases in the middle.

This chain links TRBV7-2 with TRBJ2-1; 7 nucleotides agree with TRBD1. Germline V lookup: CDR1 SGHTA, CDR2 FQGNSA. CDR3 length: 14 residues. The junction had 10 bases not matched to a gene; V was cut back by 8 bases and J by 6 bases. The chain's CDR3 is CASGIRGSGNEQFF. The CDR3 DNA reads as TGTGCCAGCGGCATCAGGGGGTCGGGCAATGAGCAGTTCTTC.

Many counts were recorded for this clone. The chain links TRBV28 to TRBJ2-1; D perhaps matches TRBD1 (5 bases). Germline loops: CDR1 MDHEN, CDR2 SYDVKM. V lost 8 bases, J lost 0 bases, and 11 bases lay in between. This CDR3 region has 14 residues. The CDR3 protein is CASDPTGSYNEQFF. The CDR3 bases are TGTGCCAGCGACCCCACAGGCTCCTACAATGAGCAGTTCTTC. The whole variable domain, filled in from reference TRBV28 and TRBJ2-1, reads DVKVTQSSRYLVKRTGEKVFLECVQDMDHENMFWYRQDPGLGLRLIYFSYDVKMKEKGDIPEGYSVSREKKERFSLILESASTNQTSMYLCASDPTGSYNEQFFGPGTRLTVL.

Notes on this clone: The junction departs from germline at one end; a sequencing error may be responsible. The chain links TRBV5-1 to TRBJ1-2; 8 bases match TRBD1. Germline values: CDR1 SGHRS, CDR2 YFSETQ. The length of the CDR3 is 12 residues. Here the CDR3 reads CASSLEQGAPSF. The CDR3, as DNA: TGCGCCAGCAGCTTGGAGCAGGGGGCACCTTCGTTC.

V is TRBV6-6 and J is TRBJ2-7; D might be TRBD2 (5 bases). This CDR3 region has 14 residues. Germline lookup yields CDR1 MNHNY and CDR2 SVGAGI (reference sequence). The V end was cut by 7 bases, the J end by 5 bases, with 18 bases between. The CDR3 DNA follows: TGTGCCAGCACCTTAAATGGTGAGGAGGACGAGCAGTACTTC. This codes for CASTLNGEEDEQYF.

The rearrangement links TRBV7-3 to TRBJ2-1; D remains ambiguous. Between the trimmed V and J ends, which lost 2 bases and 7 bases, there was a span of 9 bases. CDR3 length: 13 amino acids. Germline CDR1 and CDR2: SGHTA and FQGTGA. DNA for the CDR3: TGTGCCAGCAGCTTATCCGTCCTTAATGAGCAGTTCTTC. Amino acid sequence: CASSLSVLNEQFF.

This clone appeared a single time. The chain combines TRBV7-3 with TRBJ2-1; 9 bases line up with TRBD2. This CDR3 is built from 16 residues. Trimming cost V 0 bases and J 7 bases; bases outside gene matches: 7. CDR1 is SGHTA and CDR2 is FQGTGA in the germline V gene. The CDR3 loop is CASSLTVKTSGNEQFF. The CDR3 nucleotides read TGTGCCAGCAGCTTAACAGTAAAGACTAGCGGTAATGAGCAGTTCTTC.

The CDR3 reads CASSLDGVIYEQYF. The CDR3, as DNA: TGTGCCAGCAGCTTAGACGGGGTAATCTACGAGCAGTACTTC. This sequence joins TRBV7-9 and TRBJ2-7, with D possibly matching TRBD2 (5 bases). The ends were cut back, 1 base at V and 3 bases at J, with 10 bases in the middle. The germline V gene encodes CDR1 SEHNR and CDR2 FQNEAQ (reference sequence). The CDR3 length is 14 residues. The whole variable domain, filled in from reference TRBV7-9 and TRBJ2-7, reads DTGVSQNPRHKITKRGQNVTFRCDPISEHNRLYWYRQTLGQGPEFLTYFQNEAQLEKSRLLSDRFSAERPKGSFSTLEIQRTEQGDSAMYLCASSLDGVIYEQYFGPGTRLTVT.

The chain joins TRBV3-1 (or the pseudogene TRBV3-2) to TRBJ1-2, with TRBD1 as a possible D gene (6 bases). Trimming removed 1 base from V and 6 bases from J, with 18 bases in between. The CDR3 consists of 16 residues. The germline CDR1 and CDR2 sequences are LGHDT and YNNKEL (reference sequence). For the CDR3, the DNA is TGTGCCAGCAGCCAAGGTATCAGGGGTATCGGGGATGGCTACACCTTC. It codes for CASSQGIRGIGDGYTF.

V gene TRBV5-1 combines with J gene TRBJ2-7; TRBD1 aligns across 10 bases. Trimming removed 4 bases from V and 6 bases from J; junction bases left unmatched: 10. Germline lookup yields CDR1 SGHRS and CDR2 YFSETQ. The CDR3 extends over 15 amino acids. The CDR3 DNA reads TGCGCCAGCAGCATGCGACAGGGGGCAATAGGCGAGCAGTACTTC. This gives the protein CASSMRQGAIGEQYF.

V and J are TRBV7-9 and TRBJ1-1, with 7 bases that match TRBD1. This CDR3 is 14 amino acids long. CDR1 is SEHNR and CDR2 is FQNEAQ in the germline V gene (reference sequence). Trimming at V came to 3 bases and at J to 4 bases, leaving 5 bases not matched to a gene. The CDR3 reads CASSFDRVSTEAFF. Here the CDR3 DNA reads TGTGCCAGCAGCTTCGACAGGGTATCCACTGAAGCTTTCTTT.

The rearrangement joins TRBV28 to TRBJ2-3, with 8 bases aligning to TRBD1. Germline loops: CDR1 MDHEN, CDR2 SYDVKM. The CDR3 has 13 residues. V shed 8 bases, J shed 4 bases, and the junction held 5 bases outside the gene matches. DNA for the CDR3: TGTGCCAGCCACGAACAGGGGGCAGATACGCAGTATTTT. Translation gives CASHEQGADTQYF.

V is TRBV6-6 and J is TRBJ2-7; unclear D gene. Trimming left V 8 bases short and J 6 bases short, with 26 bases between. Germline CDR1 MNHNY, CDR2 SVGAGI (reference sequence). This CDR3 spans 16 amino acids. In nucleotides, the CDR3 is TGTGCCAGCGGATCCTGGGCGTTTTCGACATCGAGCGAGCAGTACTTC. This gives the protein CASGSWAFSTSSEQYF.

CDR3 in amino acids: CASRPGGGGYTF. The CDR3, as DNA: TGTGCCAGCAGACCTGGTGGCGGTGGCTACACCTTC. This rearrangement joins TRBV28 to TRBJ1-2; D not resolved. From germline, CDR1 is MDHEN and CDR2 SYDVKM. Deletions cut 6 bases from V and 7 bases from J, with 12 bases between. The CDR3 length is 12 residues.

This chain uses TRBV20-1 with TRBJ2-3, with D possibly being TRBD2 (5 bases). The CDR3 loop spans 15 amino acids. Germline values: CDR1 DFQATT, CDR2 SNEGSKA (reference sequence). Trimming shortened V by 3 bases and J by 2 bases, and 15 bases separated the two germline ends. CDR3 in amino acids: CSASALRGLTDTQYF. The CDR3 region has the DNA TGCAGTGCTAGTGCCCTCCGGGGTCTCACAGATACGCAGTATTTT.

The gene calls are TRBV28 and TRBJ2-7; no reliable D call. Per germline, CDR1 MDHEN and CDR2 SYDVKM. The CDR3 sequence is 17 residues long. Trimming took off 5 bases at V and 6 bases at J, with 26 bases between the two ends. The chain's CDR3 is CASSTPELLSSLREQYF. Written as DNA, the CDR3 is TGTGCCAGCAGTACCCCGGAGTTATTAAGTTCCCTACGCGAGCAGTACTTC.

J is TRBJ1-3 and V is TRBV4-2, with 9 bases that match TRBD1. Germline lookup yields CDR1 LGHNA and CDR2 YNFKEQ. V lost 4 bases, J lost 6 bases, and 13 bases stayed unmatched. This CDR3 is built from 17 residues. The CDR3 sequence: CASSPTGRDRGENTIYF. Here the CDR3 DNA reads TGTGCCAGCAGCCCGACCGGCCGTGACAGGGGGGAAAACACCATATATTTT.

As DNA, the CDR3 is TGTGCCAGCAGACCCACCGGGACAGTTAGCTACGAGCAGTACTTC. Protein: CASRPTGTVSYEQYF. The rearrangement joins TRBV14 to TRBJ2-7, with 7 positions matching TRBD1. This CDR3 has 15 residues. Trimming at V came to 6 bases and at J to 3 bases, leaving 11 bases not matched to a gene. Germline CDR1 is SGHDN and CDR2 is FVKESK. The whole variable domain, filled in from reference TRBV14 and TRBJ2-7, reads EAGVTQFPSHSVIEKGQTVTLRCDPISGHDNLYWYRRVMGKEIKFLLHFVKESKQDESGMPNNRFLAERTGGTYSTLKVQPAELEDSGVYFCASRPTGTVSYEQYFGPGTRLTVT.

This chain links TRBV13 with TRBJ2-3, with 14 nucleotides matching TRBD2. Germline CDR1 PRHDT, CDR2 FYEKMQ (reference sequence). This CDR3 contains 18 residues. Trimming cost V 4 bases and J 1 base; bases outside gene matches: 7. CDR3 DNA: TGTGCCAGCAGCTCACGACTAGCGGGAGGGCCTGGCACAGATACGCAGTATTTT. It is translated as CASSSRLAGGPGTDTQYF.

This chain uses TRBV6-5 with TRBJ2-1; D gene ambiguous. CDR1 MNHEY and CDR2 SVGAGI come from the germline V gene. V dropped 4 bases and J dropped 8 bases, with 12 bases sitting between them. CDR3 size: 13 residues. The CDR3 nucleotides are TGTGCCAGCAGTTTGAGCAGCGAAGATGAGCAGTTCTTC. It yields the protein CASSLSSEDEQFF.

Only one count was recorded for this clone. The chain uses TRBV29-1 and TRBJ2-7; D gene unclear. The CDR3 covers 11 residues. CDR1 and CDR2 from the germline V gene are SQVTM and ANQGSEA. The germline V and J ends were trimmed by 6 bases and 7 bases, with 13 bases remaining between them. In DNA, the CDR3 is TGCAGCGTGCGCAACCTCCTGGAGCAGTACTTC. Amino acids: CSVRNLLEQYF.

The CDR3, as DNA: TGTGCCAGCAGATTGGCCCGGTCTATGTTGGGCGACACCTTC. It specifies CASRLARSMLGDTF. This chain connects TRBV6-5 to TRBJ1-2; D is undetermined. Looked up from germline, CDR1 is MNHEY and CDR2 is SVGAGI. This CDR3 is built from 14 residues. The V gene lost 6 bases and the J gene lost 12 bases, with 23 bases spanning the gap.

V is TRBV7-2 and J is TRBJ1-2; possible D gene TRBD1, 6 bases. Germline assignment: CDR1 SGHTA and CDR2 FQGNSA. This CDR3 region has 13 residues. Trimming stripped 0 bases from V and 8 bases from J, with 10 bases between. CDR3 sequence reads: CASSLAGGLGYTF. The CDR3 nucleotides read TGTGCCAGCAGCTTAGCGGGGGGGCTCGGCTACACCTTC.

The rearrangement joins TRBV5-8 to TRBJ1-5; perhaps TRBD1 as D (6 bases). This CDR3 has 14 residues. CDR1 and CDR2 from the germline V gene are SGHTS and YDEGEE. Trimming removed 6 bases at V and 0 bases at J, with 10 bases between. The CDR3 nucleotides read TGTGCCAGCACCGGACAGTATAGCAATCAGCCCCAGCATTTT. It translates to CASTGQYSNQPQHF.

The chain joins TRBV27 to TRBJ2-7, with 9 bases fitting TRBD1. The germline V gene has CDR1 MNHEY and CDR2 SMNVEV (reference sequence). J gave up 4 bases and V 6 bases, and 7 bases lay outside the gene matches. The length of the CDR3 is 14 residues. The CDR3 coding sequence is TGTGCCAGCAGACCCCGGGACAGGGTTTACGAGCAGTACTTC. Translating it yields CASRPRDRVYEQYF.

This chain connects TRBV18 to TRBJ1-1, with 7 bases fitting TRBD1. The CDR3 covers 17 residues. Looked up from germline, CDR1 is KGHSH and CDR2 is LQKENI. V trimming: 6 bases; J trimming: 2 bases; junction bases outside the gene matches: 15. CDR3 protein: CASSPPGGGGGNTEAFF. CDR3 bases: TGTGCCAGCTCCCCTCCGGGAGGGGGCGGGGGCAACACTGAAGCTTTCTTT.